The 11 T cell receptor beta chains reported below all come from one sample, sequenced in a study of CD8+CD57+ T cells in acquired aplastic anemia. Genomic DNA provided the template from which TCR beta VDJ and CDR3 profiles were obtained. MiXCR was run by TCRdb on the reads, yielding one entry per CDR3 protein. The data show some 210,000 distinct CDR3 sequences, under 65% seen once. Sequenced sample: sorted CD4+, CD8+, or CD8+CD57+ T cells (not recorded which) from PBMCs. The receptors here all came from a human donor in good health.

J is TRBJ2-7 and V is TRBV7-3, with 11 bases aligning to TRBD1. From germline, CDR1 is SGHTA and CDR2 FQGTGA. The CDR3 totals 17 residues. The trim removed 0 bases at V and 5 bases at J, leaving 9 bases unmatched. The CDR3 nucleotides read TGTGCCAGCAGCTTAACCCTCCGGGACAGGGGGTCGGACGAGCAGTACTTC. Amino acids: CASSLTLRDRGSDEQYF.

The V gene is TRBV20-1, the J gene TRBJ2-3; weak D call: TRBD2 (6 bases). This CDR3 has 15 amino acids. Between the trimmed V and J ends, which lost 2 bases and 0 bases, there was a span of 12 bases. The germline V gene has CDR1 DFQATT and CDR2 SNEGSKA (reference sequence). In DNA form, the CDR3 reads TGCAGTGCTAGAAGTCGGGACTTTAGCACAGATACGCAGTATTTT. Translation: CSARSRDFSTDTQYF.

With regard to this clonotype: Its ends do not fully match the called genes, so a read error is possible. V gene TRBV15 combines with J gene TRBJ1-5; TRBD1 agrees at 7 bases. Germline CDR1 LNHNV, CDR2 YYDKDF (reference sequence). The CDR3 extends over 14 amino acids. DNA for the CDR3: TGTGCCACAAGCACCGGGACAGTTAATCAGCCCCAGCATTTT. Translating gives CATSTGTVNQPQHF.

Notes on this clonotype: An end of the junction differs from the germline gene, which may be a read error. The chain uses TRBV12-3 or TRBV12-4 and TRBJ2-1, with a tentative D call TRBD2 (5 bases). The length of the CDR3 is 13 residues. CDR3 coding DNA: TGTGCCAGCAGTTTATCAGCCGGGAATGAGCGGTTCTTC. Its translation: CASSLSAGNERFF.

This clonotype was counted many times. The chain employs TRBV19 and TRBJ1-2, with unresolved D. The V end was cut by 4 bases, the J end by 6 bases, with 9 bases between. Looked up from germline, CDR1 is LNHDA and CDR2 is SQIVND (reference sequence). This CDR3 region has 12 residues. CDR3 sequence: CASSKEYNGYTF. The CDR3 region has the DNA TGTGCCAGTAGTAAGGAGTACAATGGCTACACCTTC.

There are many counts of this clonotype. Here the CDR3 DNA reads TGTGCCAGCAGCCCGGCCGGGTTGTCTTGGTACGAGCAGTACTTC. This gives the protein CASSPAGLSWYEQYF. The chain combines TRBV27 with TRBJ2-7; D remains ambiguous. Germline-derived CDR1 and CDR2 are MNHEY and SMNVEV (reference sequence). This CDR3 is built from 15 residues. The germline V and J ends were trimmed by 6 bases and 4 bases, with 19 bases remaining between them.

CDR3: CSSPAGSSYEQYF. CDR3 in DNA: TGCAGTTCCCCCGCGGGGAGCTCCTACGAGCAGTACTTC. The chain links TRBV20-1 to TRBJ2-7, with D possibly TRBD2 on 6 matching bases. This CDR3 is built from 13 residues. V was clipped by 8 bases and J by 0 bases, with 14 bases between them. Germline CDR1 is DFQATT and CDR2 is SNEGSKA (reference sequence).

The chain couples TRBV12-3 or TRBV12-4 to TRBJ2-7; perhaps TRBD2 as D (6 bases). Trimming shortened V by 7 bases and J by 5 bases, and 18 bases separated the two germline ends. CDR3 length: 14 residues. In DNA, the CDR3 is TGTGCCAGCACCATCGACGGGGGTGTGGACGAGCAGTACTTC. It is translated as CASTIDGGVDEQYF.

Remarks on this clonotype: The junction does not match germline at one end; this may be a read error. This rearrangement joins TRBV7-9 to TRBJ2-2, with D perhaps matching TRBD2 (5 bases). The CDR3 length is 13 residues. Looked up from germline, CDR1 is SEHNR and CDR2 is FQNEAQ (reference sequence). The CDR3 loop reads CASGLLSTGELFF. Written as DNA, the CDR3 is TGCGCCAGCGGCTTATTGTCCACCGGGGAGCTGTTTTTT.

The chain has TRBV9 and TRBJ1-2; D possibly corresponds to TRBD1 (5 bases). The CDR3 has 15 amino acids. V lost 4 bases, J lost 7 bases, and 20 bases lay in between. CDR1 and CDR2 (germline): SGDLS, YYNGEE. DNA for the CDR3: TGTGCCAGCAGCTTCTACGGGACTTCCCGGGGTGGCTACACCTTC. Translating it yields CASSFYGTSRGGYTF.

The V gene is TRBV10-1, the J gene TRBJ2-7; 7 bases line up with TRBD1. V was clipped by 2 bases and J by 6 bases; unmatched bases: 7. The CDR3 loop spans 14 amino acids. CDR1 is WNHNN, CDR2 SYGVQD, per germline (reference sequence). CDR3 region: CASSEGGQVGEQYF. The DNA for the CDR3 is TGCGCCAGCAGTGAGGGAGGACAGGTAGGCGAGCAGTACTTC.